The clone carrying this T cell receptor (beta chain) came up once. This CDR3 spans 14 amino acids. CDR1 and CDR2 from the germline V gene are SGDLS and YYNGEE. J lost 7 bases, V lost 4 bases, and 5 bases had no gene match. These data originate in a study of Ad26.COV2.S vaccination and SARS-CoV-2 variants. Sequencing was performed with immunoSEQ multiplex PCR; in TCRdb, only in-frame clones are kept and a portion is missing. The sample holds about 400,000 clones; roughly 90% are singletons and the top ten take 3.6%. The treatment is: some 19 received Ad26.COV2.S at low or high dose, single or two shots; roughly 5 received placebo; per-sample allocation not given. Sampling was performed 63 days after the first vaccine or placebo injection.

The chain couples TRBV9 to TRBJ1-6, with 7 bases matching TRBD1. The TCR was taken from a person between 18 and 60 years old who received the Ad26.COV2.S COVID-19 vaccine or a placebo. This specimen was peripheral blood, taken in a trial of Ad26.COV2.S vaccine versus placebo. CDR3 in DNA: TGTGCCAGCAGCAGGGGGCTATGGAATTCACCCCTCCACTTT. Protein: CASSRGLWNSPLHF. The full variable domain, its missing parts supplied by reference TRBV9 and TRBJ1-6, is DSGVTQTPKHLITATGQRVTLRCSPRSGDLSVYWYQQSLDQGLQFLIQYYNGEERAKGNILERFSAQQFPDLHSELNLSSLELGDSALYFCASSRGLWNSPLHFGNGTRLTVT.